Described below is a single T cell receptor beta chain sequence and its context. The antigen remains unidentified. Amplified TCR beta CDR3 regions derived from RNA transcripts. RT-PCR in the first round (using the HTBI primer set) targeted the TCR CDR3. TCRdb itself ran the multiplex PCR reads through MiXCR, one entry per CDR3 protein. The table shows approximately 490,000 distinct CDR3 sequences, with 20% to 25% occurring only once. This sample was included in a study of T cells in Graves' hyperthyroidism and ophthalmopathy. Study outcomes and limitations: In blood, most of the thyroid clonotypes expanded above 0.001 were also present.

Germline V lookup: CDR1 MNHNS, CDR2 SASEGT. The V end was cut by 8 bases, the J end by 0 bases, with 14 bases between. The CDR3 length is 15 residues. Based on clinical symptoms, serum thyroxine and TRAb, thyroid ultrasound and orbital computed tomography, diagnoses were reached. The chain combines TRBV6-1 with TRBJ1-5; D is ambiguous. Sequencing input: blood. This sequence originates from a woman between 70 and 85 years old with Graves' ophthalmopathy. The CDR3, as DNA: TGTGCCAGCCTCGATCGGCAGTATAGCAATCAGCCCCAGCATTTT. This codes for CASLDRQYSNQPQHF.